This TCR beta chain was sequenced for a study of CD8+ T cells in alopecia areata. Turning to this clone: Gene names and germline refer to mouse. The read stops 4 residues short of the end of the CDR3; the missing end is completed from the germline J gene.

Researchers sorted pooled cutaneous lymph node cells on the basis of CD4, CD8alpha, NKG2D, NKG2ACE and other markers. Germline CDR1 reads LGHDT; CDR2 reads YNNKQL (reference sequence). J lost 6 bases, V lost 5 bases, and 5 bases had no gene match. The CDR3 consists of 15 residues. Extracted RNA was reverse transcribed, and the resulting cDNA served as sequencing template. Libraries were prepared by immunoSEQ multiplex PCR; TCRdb keeps only in-frame clonotypes and omits some of them. Altogether about 270,000 clones were found in the sample, and no singletons occur. V usage is TRBV4 and J usage is TRBJ2-1; 12 positions agree with TRBD2. The sample comprised CD4+ T cells sorted from a lymph node. The TCR sequence derives from a C3H/HeJ mouse with alopecia areata. MHC haplotype of the mouse line: H2-k. The CDR3 bases that were read are TGTGCCAGCAGCGCCCGACTGGGGGGGCGTGCT. This codes for CASSARLGGRA. The entire CDR3 is CASSARLGGRAEQFF.